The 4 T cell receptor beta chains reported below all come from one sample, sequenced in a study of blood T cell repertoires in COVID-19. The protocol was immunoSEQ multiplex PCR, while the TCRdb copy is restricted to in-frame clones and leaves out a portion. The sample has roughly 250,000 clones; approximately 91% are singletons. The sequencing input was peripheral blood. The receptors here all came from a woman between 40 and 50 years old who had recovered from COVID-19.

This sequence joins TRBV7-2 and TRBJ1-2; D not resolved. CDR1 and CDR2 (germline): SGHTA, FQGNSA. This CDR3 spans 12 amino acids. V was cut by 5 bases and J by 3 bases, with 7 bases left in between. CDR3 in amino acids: CASSPGHYGYTF. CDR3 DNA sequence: TGTGCCAGCAGCCCGGGTCACTATGGCTACACCTTC.

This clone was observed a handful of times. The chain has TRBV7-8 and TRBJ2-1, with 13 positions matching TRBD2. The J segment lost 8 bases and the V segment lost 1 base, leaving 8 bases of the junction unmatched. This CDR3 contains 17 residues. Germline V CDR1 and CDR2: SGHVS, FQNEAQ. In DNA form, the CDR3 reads TGTGCCAGCAGCTTAGGACTAGCGGGAGGAGGTTTGGATGAGCAGTTCTTC. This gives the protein CASSLGLAGGGLDEQFF.

CDR3 nucleotide sequence: TGCGCCAGCAGCGCAGCGAACTATGGCTACACCTTC. Encoded protein: CASSAANYGYTF. The chain carries TRBV5-1 and TRBJ1-2; D is uncertain. V shed 4 bases and J shed 2 bases, with 6 bases lying between them. CDR3 length equals 12 residues. The germline CDR1 and CDR2 sequences are SGHRS and YFSETQ.

In nucleotides, the CDR3 is TGTGCCAGCAGCCAAGAGAGGGCCGCCTCCTACGAGCAGTACTTC. It encodes CASSQERAASYEQYF. This chain connects TRBV4-2 to TRBJ2-7, with D maybe TRBD2 (5 bases). This CDR3 comprises 15 residues. Per germline, CDR1 LGHNA and CDR2 YNFKEQ. Trimming pared 0 bases from V and 0 bases from J, leaving 9 bases between.